A single sample gave rise to the 8 T cell receptor beta chains below, sequenced in a study of blood T cell repertoires in COVID-19. This table comes from immunoSEQ multiplex PCR, and its TCRdb copy is limited to in-frame clones, with some not included. Of more than 300,000 clones listed, about 82% are singletons. The sequenced material came from peripheral blood. The receptor set was obtained from a woman in her 50s with acute or convalescent COVID-19.

This clone was observed once. V gene TRBV10-1 combines with J gene TRBJ2-7; 7 positions agree with TRBD1. The junction had 6 bases not matched to a gene; V was cut back by 7 bases and J by 0 bases. Germline CDR1 reads WNHNN; CDR2 reads SYGVQD (reference sequence). This CDR3 contains 14 residues. As DNA, the CDR3 is TGCGCCAGCAACAGGGGCCCCGACTCCTACGAGCAGTACTTC. It codes for CASNRGPDSYEQYF.

This chain joins TRBV6-5 and TRBJ1-4, with TRBD1 identical over 7 bases. The germline CDR1 and CDR2 sequences are MNHEY and SVGAGI. The CDR3 length is 15 residues. V shed 6 bases and J 2 bases; nucleotides not matched to a gene: 6. For the CDR3, the DNA is TGTGCCAGCAGAGCACAGGGGACGACTAATGAAAAACTGTTTTTT. Amino acid sequence: CASRAQGTTNEKLFF.

This chain joins TRBV7-2 and TRBJ2-7, with a tentative D call TRBD2 (6 bases). Trimming shortened V by 5 bases and J by 6 bases, and 14 bases separated the two germline ends. This CDR3 contains 13 residues. Germline V gene sequence: CDR1 SGHTA, CDR2 FQGNSA. CDR3 residues: CASSIELAGEQYF. DNA for the CDR3: TGTGCCAGCAGCATCGAACTAGCAGGCGAGCAGTACTTC.

This chain connects TRBV24-1 to TRBJ2-3, with 10 nucleotides matching TRBD2. Germline assignment: CDR1 KGHDR and CDR2 SFDVKD. The J segment lost 7 bases and the V segment lost 3 bases, leaving 15 bases of the junction unmatched. The CDR3 extends over 18 amino acids. The CDR3 coding sequence is TGTGCCACCAGTGATCCAAATAGGGCTAGCGGGAGTGGATATACGCAGTATTTT. Translating it yields CATSDPNRASGSGYTQYF.

This chain uses TRBV5-1 with TRBJ2-1; TRBD1 matches 8 bases. This CDR3 comprises 16 residues. Losses at the gene ends were 4 bases for V and 0 bases for J; bases not matched to a gene: 6. Germline assignment: CDR1 SGHRS and CDR2 YFSETQ. In DNA form, the CDR3 reads TGCGCCAGCAGCCGCGGGACAGGAGTCTCCTACAATGAGCAGTTCTTC. Protein: CASSRGTGVSYNEQFF. The full variable domain, completed using reference TRBV5-1 and TRBJ2-1, is KAGVTQTPRYLIKTRGQQVTLSCSPISGHRSVSWYQQTPGQGLQFLFEYFSETQRNKGNFPGRFSGRQFSNSRSEMNVSTLELGDSALYLCASSRGTGVSYNEQFFGPGTRLTVL.

The CDR3 loop is CASSFQGMGRGEQFF. The DNA of the CDR3 is TGTGCCAGCAGCTTCCAGGGCATGGGGCGGGGCGAGCAGTTCTTC. The chain couples TRBV7-3 to TRBJ2-1; the D gene is possibly TRBD2 (6 bases). Per germline, CDR1 SGHTA and CDR2 FQGTGA. CDR3 length equals 15 residues. Trimming took off 3 bases at V and 10 bases at J, with 19 bases between the two ends.

The V call is TRBV28, the J call TRBJ2-1; D possibly corresponds to TRBD2 (6 bases). CDR1 and CDR2 from the germline V gene are MDHEN and SYDVKM. Between the trimmed V and J ends, which lost 5 bases and 5 bases, there was a span of 19 bases. The CDR3 consists of 16 residues. The CDR3 sequence is CASSPRGGGTDNEQFF. The CDR3 DNA is TGTGCCAGCAGTCCCCGGGGCGGCGGGACGGACAATGAGCAGTTCTTC.

The chain uses TRBV29-1 and TRBJ1-6; D unresolved. V gave up 7 bases and J gave up 6 bases, with 13 bases separating them. CDR1 and CDR2 (germline): SQVTM, ANQGSEA. The CDR3 contains 13 residues. CDR3 sequence reads: CSARTEANSPLHF. CDR3 DNA: TGCAGCGCCAGGACGGAGGCTAATTCACCCCTCCACTTT.